This T cell receptor (beta chain) was recovered during a study of control samples from healthy donors and cancer patients. Profiled with immunoSEQ multiplex PCR; TCRdb holds only in-frame clones, not every one. The sample shows under 80,000 clones, 94% of them seen only once. The V end lost 0 bases, the J end lost 2 bases, and 7 bases lay between the germline ends. Germline V CDR1 and CDR2: LGHDT, YNNKEL (reference sequence). The CDR3 has 14 amino acids. Sequencing was done on a sample of blood. The chain joins TRBV3-1 (or the pseudogene TRBV3-2) to TRBJ1-1; D unclear. This receptor was taken from a woman aged 40 to 50 in good health. Written as DNA, the CDR3 is TGTGCCAGCAGCCAAGAGGGTGTTAACACTGAAGCTTTCTTT. Translating it yields CASSQEGVNTEAFF.